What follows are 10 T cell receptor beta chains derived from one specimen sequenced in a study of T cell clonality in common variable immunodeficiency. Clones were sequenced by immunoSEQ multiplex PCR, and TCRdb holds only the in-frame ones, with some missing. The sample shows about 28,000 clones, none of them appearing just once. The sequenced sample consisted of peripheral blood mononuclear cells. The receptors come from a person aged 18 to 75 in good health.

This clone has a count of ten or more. CDR3 amino acids: CSVGPTMNTEAFF. The CDR3 bases that were read are TGCAGCGTTGGGCCCACTATGAACACTGAA. V and J are TRBV29-1 and TRBJ1-1; D is uncertain. Read coverage stops 3 residues before the CDR3 terminus; the germline J gene supplies the remainder. This CDR3 has 13 amino acids. Trimming removed 4 bases from V and 0 bases from J, with 9 bases in between. From germline, CDR1 is SQVTM and CDR2 ANQGSEA. Filled out from reference TRBV29-1 and TRBJ1-1, the complete variable domain reads SAVISQKPSRDICQRGTSLTIQCQVDSQVTMMFWYRQQPGQSLTLIATANQGSEATYESGFVIDKFPISRPNLTFSTLTVSNMSPEDSSIYLCSVGPTMNTEAFFGQGTRLTVV.

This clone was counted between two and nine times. The part of the CDR3 DNA that was read is TGCAGCGTCTCGACAGGGGGCGGGTACGAG. It specifies CSVSTGGGYE. The entire CDR3 is CSVSTGGGYEQYF. This chain joins TRBV29-1 and TRBJ2-7; 10 bases are shared with TRBD1. The read is 3 residues too short to cover the CDR3 end, so that end is filled in from the germline J gene. The CDR3 totals 13 residues. Germline trimming cut 6 bases from V and 4 bases from J; bases unmatched to any gene: 6. Germline V gene sequence: CDR1 SQVTM, CDR2 ANQGSEA.

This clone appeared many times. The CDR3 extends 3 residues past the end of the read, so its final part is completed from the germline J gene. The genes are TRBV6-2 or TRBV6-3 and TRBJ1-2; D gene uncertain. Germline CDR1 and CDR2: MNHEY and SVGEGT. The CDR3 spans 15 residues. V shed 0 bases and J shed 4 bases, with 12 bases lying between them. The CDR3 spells CASSYSNPDFYGYTF. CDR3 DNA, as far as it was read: TGTGCCAGCAGTTACTCGAATCCAGACTTCTATGGC.

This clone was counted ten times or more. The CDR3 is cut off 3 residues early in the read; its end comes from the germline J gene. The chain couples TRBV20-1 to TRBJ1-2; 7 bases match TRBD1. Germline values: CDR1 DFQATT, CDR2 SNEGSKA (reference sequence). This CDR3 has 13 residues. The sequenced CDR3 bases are TGCAGCGCACGGACAGGAGACTTCTATGGC. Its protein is CSARTGDFYG. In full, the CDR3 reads CSARTGDFYGYTF.

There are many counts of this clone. CDR3 region: CASSPYHPDRLNTGELFF. The DNA read from the CDR3 is TGTGCCAGCAGCCCCTATCACCCGGACAGGTTGAACACCGGGGAG. V is TRBV4-2 and J is TRBJ2-2, with TRBD1 matching 7 bases. The read terminates 3 residues ahead of where the CDR3 ends, so the germline J gene completes it. The CDR3 has 18 residues. V shed 4 bases and J 1 base; nucleotides not matched to a gene: 12. From germline, CDR1 is LGHNA and CDR2 YNFKEQ.

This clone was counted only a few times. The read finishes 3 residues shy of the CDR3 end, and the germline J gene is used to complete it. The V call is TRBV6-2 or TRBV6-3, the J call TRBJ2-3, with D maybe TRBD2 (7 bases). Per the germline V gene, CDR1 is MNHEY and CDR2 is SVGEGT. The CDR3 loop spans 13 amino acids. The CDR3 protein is CASKGGVDQPQYF. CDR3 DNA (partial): TGTGCCAGCAAAGGGGGGGTCGATCAGCCG.

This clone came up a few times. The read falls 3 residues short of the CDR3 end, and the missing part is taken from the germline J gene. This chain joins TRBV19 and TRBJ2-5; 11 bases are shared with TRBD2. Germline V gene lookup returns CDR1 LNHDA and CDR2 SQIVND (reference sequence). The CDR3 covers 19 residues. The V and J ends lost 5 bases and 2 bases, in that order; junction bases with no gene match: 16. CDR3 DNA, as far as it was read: TGTGCCAGTAGTCTATTTCGTAGCGGGGGGGCCGCGCGACAAGAGACC. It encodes CASSLFRSGGAARQET. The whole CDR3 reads CASSLFRSGGAARQETQYF. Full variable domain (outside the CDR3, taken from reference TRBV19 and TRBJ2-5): DGGITQSPKYLFRKEGQNVTLSCEQNLNHDAMYWYRQDPGQGLRLIYYSQIVNDFQKGDIAEGYSVSREKKESFPLTVTSAQKNPTAFYLCASSLFRSGGAARQETQYFGPGTRLLVL.

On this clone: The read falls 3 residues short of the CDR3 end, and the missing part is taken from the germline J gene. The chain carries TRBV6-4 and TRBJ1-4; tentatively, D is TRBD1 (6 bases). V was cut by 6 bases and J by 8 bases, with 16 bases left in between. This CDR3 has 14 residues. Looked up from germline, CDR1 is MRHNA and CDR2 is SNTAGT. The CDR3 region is CASSPGDTTEKLFF. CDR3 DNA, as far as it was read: TGTGCCAGCAGCCCAGGGGACACAACAGAAAAA.

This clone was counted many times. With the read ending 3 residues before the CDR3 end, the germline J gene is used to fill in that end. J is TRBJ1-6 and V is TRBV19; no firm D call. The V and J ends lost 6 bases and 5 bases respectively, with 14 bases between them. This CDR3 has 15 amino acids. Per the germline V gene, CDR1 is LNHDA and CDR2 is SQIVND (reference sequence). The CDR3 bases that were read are TGTGCCAGTAGACCCTCATCGGGGAATAATTCACCC. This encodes CASRPSSGNNSP. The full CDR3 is CASRPSSGNNSPLHF.

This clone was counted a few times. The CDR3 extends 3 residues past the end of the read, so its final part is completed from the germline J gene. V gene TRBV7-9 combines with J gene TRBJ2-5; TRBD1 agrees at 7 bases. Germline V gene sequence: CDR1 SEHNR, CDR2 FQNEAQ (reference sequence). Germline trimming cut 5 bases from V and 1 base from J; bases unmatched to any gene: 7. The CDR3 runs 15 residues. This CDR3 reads CASSPTRGPQETQYF. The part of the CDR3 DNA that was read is TGTGCCAGCAGCCCCACGAGGGGGCCCCAAGAGACC. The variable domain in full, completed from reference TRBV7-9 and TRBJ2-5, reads DTGVSQNPRHKITKRGQNVTFRCDPISEHNRLYWYRQTLGQGPEFLTYFQNEAQLEKSRLLSDRFSAERPKGSFSTLEIQRTEQGDSAMYLCASSPTRGPQETQYFGPGTRLLVL.